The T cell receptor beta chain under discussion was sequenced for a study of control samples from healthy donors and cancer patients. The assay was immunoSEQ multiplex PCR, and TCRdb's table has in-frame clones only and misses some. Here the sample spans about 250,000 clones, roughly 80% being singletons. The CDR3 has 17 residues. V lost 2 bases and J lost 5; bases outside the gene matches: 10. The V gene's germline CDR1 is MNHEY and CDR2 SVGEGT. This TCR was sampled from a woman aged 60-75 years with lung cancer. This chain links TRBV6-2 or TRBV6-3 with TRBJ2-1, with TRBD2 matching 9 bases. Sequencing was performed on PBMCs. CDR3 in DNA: TGTGCCAGCAGTTACAAACCTGGTCTAGCGGGAAACAATGAGCAGTTCTTC. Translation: CASSYKPGLAGNNEQFF.